Below, 19 T cell receptor beta chains from the same sample are listed, as sequenced in a study of blood T cell repertoires in COVID-19. Method: immunoSEQ multiplex PCR; TCRdb's copy keeps in-frame clones and lacks some. Of around 160,000 clones detected, approximately 92% appear once; the ten largest clones hold 13%. The sequenced sample was peripheral blood. The receptors originated from a man younger than 35 with COVID-19, enrolled during active disease.

The chain employs TRBV6-2 or TRBV6-3 and TRBJ2-7; 8 bases match TRBD1. CDR1 is MNHEY, CDR2 SVGEGT, per germline. The J segment lost 3 bases and the V segment lost 0 bases, leaving 10 bases of the junction unmatched. The CDR3 consists of 17 residues. The CDR3 nucleotides read TGTGCCAGCAGTTACTCATATGGCAGGGGGCCTTACTACGAGCAGTACTTC. The encoded protein is CASSYSYGRGPYYEQYF.

Concerning this clone itself: The sample carries other DNA sequences with the same CDR3. The chain links TRBV9 to TRBJ2-7; TRBD2 is a possible D gene (5 bases). Trimming removed 0 bases from V and 0 bases from J, with 10 bases in between. This CDR3 is built from 15 residues. The germline gives CDR1 SGDLS, CDR2 YYNGEE. CDR3 loop: CASSVGGEFSYEQYF. The CDR3 bases are TGTGCCAGCAGCGTAGGGGGAGAGTTCTCCTACGAGCAGTACTTC.

The chain is built from TRBV27 and TRBJ2-4, with 8 bases aligning to TRBD2. V dropped 8 bases and J dropped 1; count of bases not matched to a gene: 10. From germline, CDR1 is MNHEY and CDR2 SMNVEV (reference sequence). The CDR3 is 16 residues long. DNA for the CDR3: TGTGCCAGCGGGCCACTAGCGGTTTTGGCCAAAAACATTCAGTACTTC. Protein sequence: CASGPLAVLAKNIQYF.

The chain uses TRBV15 and TRBJ1-2; possibly TRBD1 for D (5 bases). This CDR3 spans 14 amino acids. Germline V lookup: CDR1 LNHNV, CDR2 YYDKDF (reference sequence). V was cut by 0 bases and J by 6 bases, with 11 bases left in between. CDR3 in amino acids: CATSRDQQGDGYTF. The CDR3 region has the DNA TGTGCCACCAGCAGAGATCAGCAGGGCGATGGCTACACCTTC. Drawing the rest from reference TRBV15 and TRBJ1-2, the complete variable domain is DAMVIQNPRYQVTQFGKPVTLSCSQTLNHNVMYWYQQKSSQAPKLLFHYYDKDFNNEADTPDNFQSRRPNTSFCFLDIRSPGLGDTAMYLCATSRDQQGDGYTFGSGTRLTVV.

This clone has more than one count but fewer than ten. This sequence joins TRBV7-8 and TRBJ1-1; 11 bases align to TRBD1. V lost 5 bases to trimming and J lost 5 bases; unmatched junction nucleotides: 10. The CDR3 length is 16 residues. The V gene's germline CDR1 is SGHVS and CDR2 FQNEAQ. This chain's CDR3 is CASSPQPGTGGTEAFF. The CDR3 DNA is TGTGCCAGCAGCCCTCAACCCGGGACAGGGGGGACTGAAGCTTTCTTT.

This clone was observed a few times. This chain uses TRBV5-1 with TRBJ2-1; TRBD1 matches at 8 bases. The CDR3 covers 16 residues. With 5 bases clipped from V and 3 bases from J, the junction kept 10 bases outside the gene matches. The germline gives CDR1 SGHRS, CDR2 YFSETQ. CDR3 nucleotide sequence: TGCGCCAGCAGGCTGTGGACAGGGACGGGCTACAATGAGCAGTTCTTC. Translated, it gives CASRLWTGTGYNEQFF. Supplemented by reference TRBV5-1 and TRBJ2-1, the full variable domain reads KAGVTQTPRYLIKTRGQQVTLSCSPISGHRSVSWYQQTPGQGLQFLFEYFSETQRNKGNFPGRFSGRQFSNSRSEMNVSTLELGDSALYLCASRLWTGTGYNEQFFGPGTRLTVL.

The genes are TRBV27 and TRBJ2-7; 9 bases are a match to TRBD1. J gave up 1 base and V 3 bases, and 4 bases lay outside the gene matches. The CDR3 runs to 15 residues. Germline CDR1 is MNHEY and CDR2 is SMNVEV (reference sequence). The CDR3 coding sequence is TGTGCCAGCAGTTTGGGTGGGACAGGGTCCTACGAGCAGTACTTC. Protein product: CASSLGGTGSYEQYF.

V gene TRBV4-1 combines with J gene TRBJ2-7; no definite D call. This CDR3 comprises 15 residues. V lost 1 base to trimming and J lost 1 base, with 11 bases between them. The germline V gene encodes CDR1 MGHRA and CDR2 YSYEKL. The CDR3 sequence: CASSQAGRGSYEQYF. Here the CDR3 DNA reads TGCGCCAGCAGCCAAGCTGGGCGTGGTTCCTACGAGCAGTACTTC.

The chain carries TRBV19 and TRBJ2-3; 9 bases are shared with TRBD2. The CDR3 length is 15 residues. J gave up 6 bases and V 10 bases, and 14 bases lay outside the gene matches. The germline V gene has CDR1 LNHDA and CDR2 SQIVND (reference sequence). CDR3 DNA: TGTGCCACCCGTGCGCGGGAGGGCGAGAGGGATACGCAGTATTTT. This encodes CATRAREGERDTQYF.

V and J are TRBV7-2 and TRBJ1-2; weak D call: TRBD1 (6 bases). The CDR3 totals 15 residues. From germline, CDR1 is SGHTA and CDR2 FQGNSA. V was cut by 1 base and J by 7 bases, with 16 bases left in between. The chain's CDR3 is CASSLGQSSRGGYTF. The CDR3 region has the DNA TGTGCCAGCAGCTTAGGACAGTCTAGCAGGGGTGGCTACACCTTC. The entire variable domain, with the rest obtained from reference TRBV7-2 and TRBJ1-2, is as follows: GAGVSQSPSNKVTEKGKDVELRCDPISGHTALYWYRQSLGQGLEFLIYFQGNSAPDKSGLPSDRFSAERTGGSVSTLTIQRTQQEDSAVYLCASSLGQSSRGGYTFGSGTRLTVV.

J is TRBJ1-2 and V is TRBV2, with D maybe TRBD1 (5 bases). Looked up from germline, CDR1 is SNHLY and CDR2 is FYNNEI. Trimming cost V 7 bases and J 4 bases, with 16 bases left between them. CDR3 length: 14 residues. The CDR3, as DNA: TGTGCCAGCACCCTTCAAGCGGGGACCTATGGCTACACCTTC. Protein product: CASTLQAGTYGYTF. The full variable domain, in which reference TRBV2 and TRBJ1-2 provide the parts outside the CDR3, is EPEVTQTPSHQVTQMGQEVILRCVPISNHLYFYWYRQILGQKVEFLVSFYNNEISEKSEIFDDQFSVERPDGSNFTLKIRSTKLEDSAMYFCASTLQAGTYGYTFGSGTRLTVV.

The gene calls are TRBV29-1 and TRBJ2-5, with 7 bases identical to TRBD2. This CDR3 has 14 residues. The trim removed 3 bases at V and 1 base at J, leaving 5 bases unmatched. Germline-derived CDR1 and CDR2 are SQVTM and ANQGSEA. This CDR3 is CSVDIAGVQETQYF. As DNA, the CDR3 is TGCAGCGTTGACATTGCGGGGGTCCAAGAGACCCAGTACTTC.

The chain couples TRBV7-9 to TRBJ2-2; D is perhaps TRBD2 (6 bases). Germline CDR1 is SEHNR and CDR2 is FQNEAQ (reference sequence). V was cut by 4 bases and J by 3 bases, with 15 bases left in between. This CDR3 contains 16 residues. DNA of the CDR3: TGTGCCAGCAGCTCCTTCGGGAGACCGCACACCGGGGAGCTGTTTTTT. This sequence encodes CASSSFGRPHTGELFF. The full variable domain, completed using reference TRBV7-9 and TRBJ2-2, is DTGVSQNPRHKITKRGQNVTFRCDPISEHNRLYWYRQTLGQGPEFLTYFQNEAQLEKSRLLSDRFSAERPKGSFSTLEIQRTEQGDSAMYLCASSSFGRPHTGELFFGEGSRLTVL.

The chain carries TRBV13 and TRBJ2-1; D is possibly TRBD1 (6 bases). Germline V CDR1 and CDR2: PRHDT, FYEKMQ (reference sequence). V lost 2 bases to trimming and J lost 8 bases, with 13 bases between them. The CDR3 runs 14 residues. CDR3 region: CASSLNRAKYEQFF. CDR3 in DNA: TGTGCCAGCAGCTTAAACAGGGCGAAGTATGAGCAGTTCTTC.

This sequence joins TRBV19 and TRBJ2-1; 11 positions match TRBD2. CDR1 is LNHDA, CDR2 SQIVND, per germline (reference sequence). With 3 bases clipped from V and 6 bases from J, the junction kept 7 bases outside the gene matches. The CDR3 runs to 16 residues. The DNA of the CDR3 is TGTGCCAGTAGTATGGTCGGACTAGCGGGCCGCAATGAGCAGTTCTTC. Translating gives CASSMVGLAGRNEQFF.

A remark on this clone: Sequence at one end of the junction differs from germline and may be a read error. J is TRBJ1-4 and V is TRBV4-3, with D perhaps TRBD1 (6 bases). The germline V gene encodes CDR1 LGHNA and CDR2 YSLEER. This CDR3 is built from 15 residues. In nucleotides, the CDR3 is TGCGCCAGCAGCCAAGGGGGGCTCACTAATGAAAAACTGCTTTTT. Amino acids: CASSQGGLTNEKLLF.

This clone has a single count. V is TRBV6-5 and J is TRBJ2-1; possibly TRBD1 for D (6 bases). The CDR3 runs 14 residues. Germline CDR1 MNHEY, CDR2 SVGAGI. V lost 4 bases and J 7 bases, leaving 14 bases between the germline ends. CDR3 loop: CASSSQGRVNEQFF. The DNA of the CDR3 is TGTGCCAGCAGTTCCCAGGGGCGGGTGAATGAGCAGTTCTTC.

V gene TRBV27 combines with J gene TRBJ1-2; D call uncertain. V was clipped by 2 bases and J by 0 bases, with 4 bases between them. This CDR3 comprises 13 residues. CDR1 MNHEY and CDR2 SMNVEV come from the germline V gene (reference sequence). The CDR3 nucleotides are TGTGCCAGCAGTTTAGACACTAACTATGGCTACACCTTC. Its protein is CASSLDTNYGYTF.

The chain has TRBV10-3 and TRBJ2-4; maybe TRBD1 (6 bases). Trimming cost V 5 bases and J 3 bases, with 14 bases left between them. CDR1 and CDR2 (germline): ENHRY, SYGVKD. The CDR3 is 15 residues long. The CDR3 DNA sequence: TGTGCCATCAGTCAGGGGTTTGAGGGCAAAAACATTCAGTACTTC. The encoded protein is CAISQGFEGKNIQYF.